The source of this TCR beta chain is a study of blood T cells in healthy people across ages. Through a sample-barcoded 5' primer and a J-beta primer mix, a second PCR was run for roughly 6 to 12 cycles. TCRdb re-called the 5' RACE reads through MiXCR, storing one row per CDR3 protein. The data show just under 900,000 distinct CDR3 sequences, about 30% seen once. Germline lookup yields CDR1 LGHNA and CDR2 YNFKEQ. Unmatched junction bases numbered 11, after V lost 3 bases and J lost 9 bases. This CDR3 has 16 amino acids. J is TRBJ2-6 and V is TRBV4-2, with 7 bases lining up with TRBD2. The clonotype comes from a woman of 80 years or more in good health. The sample comprised blood. The CDR3 sequence is CASSHDPGTTLNVLTF. CDR3 in DNA: TGTGCCAGCAGCCATGACCCCGGGACTACCCTCAACGTCCTGACTTTC.